This is a list of T cell receptor beta chains from one sample in a study of T cell responses to AZD1222 COVID-19 vaccine. The method was immunoSEQ multiplex PCR; TCRdb's version includes in-frame clones alone and lacks a portion of them. The sample lists about 140,000 clones, more than 90% occurring once. The sample in question was peripheral blood, obtained on day 0 of AZD1222 vaccination. The receptors stem from an adult in good health. Each CDR3 is given with its conserved first and last residue.

v_call cdr3_aa
TRBV27 CASSSRSSRETQYF
TRBV2 CASSGQGLFYGYTF
TRBV10-3 CAISSSTYDRALYGYTF
TRBV18 CASSHGTANYGYTF
TRBV27 CASSLRGGWYTSGNTGELFF
TRBV7-3 CASSSRLDTGELFF
TRBV4-1 CASSQVRASRYNEQFF
TRBV7-2 CASSLAGRETQYF
TRBV5-8 CASNIWTIGGKGNQPQHF
TRBV28 CASQGVASEQFF
TRBV6-5 CASRRTGTNYGYTF
TRBV4-1 CASSHITSGRGKNIQYF
TRBV3-1/TRBV3-2 CASSQARVSEKLFF
TRBV28 CASSLLWSSNQPQHF
TRBV27 CASLGQGVDGYTF
TRBV19 CASRQDRGVNQPQHF
TRBV30 CAWSVQGGGNSPLHF
TRBV6-5 CASRAKRGMNEQFF
TRBV7-8 CASSLVGSSYEQYF
TRBV5-1 CASSLDGGLATDTQYF
TRBV3-1/TRBV3-2 CASRLDYTDTQYF
TRBV6-5 CASSSTISYEQYF
TRBV6-2/TRBV6-3 CASSHPGTAEGYGYTF
TRBV27 CASTPLTRTGLPGNTIYF